In its sample, the clone carrying this T cell receptor beta chain was seen a few times. Its target is not known. The sample originates from a study of T cells after yellow fever vaccination. Study details: SMART-Seq v4 Ultra Low Input handled preparation of low-cell-number fractions.

Study-level findings and limits: Among all clonotypes, a small share was observed in both CD4 and CD8 compartments.

TCRdb re-called the 5' RACE reads through MiXCR, storing one row per CDR3 protein. The sample lists about 350,000 distinct CDR3 sequences, about 4% occurring once. Trimming removed 6 bases at V and 3 bases at J, with 9 bases between. This CDR3 is built from 14 residues. The germline V gene encodes CDR1 MNHEY and CDR2 SMNVEV (reference sequence). The receptor comes from a man younger than 35 who received the YFV17D yellow fever vaccine. Sequencing was performed on PBMCs, taken 5 days after the yellow fever booster vaccination. This rearrangement joins TRBV27 to TRBJ1-6; D is undetermined. CDR3 nucleotide sequence: TGTGCCAGCAGATGGAGTCTCTATAATTCACCCCTCCACTTT. Residues: CASRWSLYNSPLHF.